The present T cell receptor (beta chain) was sequenced within a study of blood T cell repertoires in COVID-19. In germline, CDR1 is MNHEY, CDR2 SVGAGI. The CDR3 covers 14 residues. Trimming cost V 4 bases and J 7 bases; bases outside gene matches: 5. In the original analysis: Estimation of nucleated cell counts relied on the amplification of reference gene primers. Here immunoSEQ multiplex PCR was the method, and the copy in TCRdb shows in-frame clones only, minus some. V and J calls and clone size are those listed in that table; D and trimming were worked out from the DNA. Among approximately 100,000 clones listed, roughly 81% were seen once.

The TCR originated in a human donor in a cohort sampled during active COVID-19. This rearrangement joins TRBV6-5 to TRBJ2-1, with 9 positions matching TRBD1. Sequencing was carried out using peripheral blood. The CDR3 reads CASSFRDRDNEQFF. The CDR3 nucleotides read TGTGCCAGCAGTTTCAGGGACAGGGATAATGAGCAGTTCTTC.